This T cell receptor (beta chain) was retrieved from a study of T cells after posttransplantation cyclophosphamide. Study conclusions and caveats: Donor CD8+ memory clones often dominated recipient blood repertoires at later times. Blood and skin or GI T cell repertoires showed limited TRB overlap. Recipient CMV seropositivity and CMV reactivation strongly tracked TRB clonality.

This clone was observed a handful of times. Its antigen remains unidentified. Sequenced by immunoSEQ multiplex PCR; TCRdb stores in-frame clones only, minus some. The data show 25,000 or so clones, about 84% seen once. CDR3 length: 15 amino acids. Trimming took off 1 base at V and 4 bases at J, with 13 bases between the two ends. Germline values: CDR1 SGHTA, CDR2 FQGNSA. The chain has TRBV7-2 and TRBJ1-2, with no clear D. The source is a woman in her fifties or sixties with a blood cancer, CMV-positive, and with a related stem cell donor. The sequenced sample was PBMCs. This chain's CDR3 is CASSLGVQAPYGYTF. The CDR3 DNA is TGTGCCAGCAGCTTAGGTGTTCAGGCCCCCTATGGCTACACCTTC.